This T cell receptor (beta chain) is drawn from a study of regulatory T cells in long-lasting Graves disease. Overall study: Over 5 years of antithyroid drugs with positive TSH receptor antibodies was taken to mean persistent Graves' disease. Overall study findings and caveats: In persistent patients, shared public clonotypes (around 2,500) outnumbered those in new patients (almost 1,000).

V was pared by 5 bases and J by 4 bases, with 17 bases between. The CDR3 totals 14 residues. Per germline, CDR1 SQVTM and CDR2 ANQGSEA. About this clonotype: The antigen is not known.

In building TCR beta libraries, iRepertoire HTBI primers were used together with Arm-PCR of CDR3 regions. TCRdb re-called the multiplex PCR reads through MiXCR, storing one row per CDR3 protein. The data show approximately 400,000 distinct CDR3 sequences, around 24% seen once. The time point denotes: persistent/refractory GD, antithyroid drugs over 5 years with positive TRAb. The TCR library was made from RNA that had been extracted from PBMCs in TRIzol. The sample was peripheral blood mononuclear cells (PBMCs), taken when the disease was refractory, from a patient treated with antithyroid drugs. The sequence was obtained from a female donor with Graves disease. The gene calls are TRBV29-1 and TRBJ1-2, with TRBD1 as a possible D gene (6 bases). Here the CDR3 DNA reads TGCAGCGTTACTCCGGGCTCGACAGGCTATGGCTACACCTTC. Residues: CSVTPGSTGYGYTF.